This TCR beta chain was captured by sequencing in a study of Tregs in tolerant kidney transplant recipients. Using immunoSEQ multiplex PCR, the repertoire was profiled, and TCRdb retains in-frame clones only, with some absent. The sample yields some 250,000 clones, 84% seen once. Trimming took off 4 bases at V and 6 bases at J, with 23 bases between the two ends. This CDR3 is 17 amino acids long. Germline V gene lookup returns CDR1 MGHRA and CDR2 YSYEKL. The receptor was derived from a human donor in good health. Input material: CD4+ T cells from blood. The chain joins TRBV4-1 to TRBJ2-3; perhaps TRBD1 as D (5 bases). CDR3 DNA: TGCGCCAGCAGCCTCCGGTCAGGGCTAGGGTTTGGGGATACGCAGTATTTT. Protein: CASSLRSGLGFGDTQYF.